This T cell receptor (beta chain) derives from a study of cytomegalovirus exposure and HLA in healthy donors (dated by TCRdb to 2015 to 2018). About the study as a whole: An earlier analysis of several hundred of the donors reported approximately 300 Gb of sequence data and about 100 million unique TCR beta sequences from 150 million to 200 million T cells. Approximately 300 gigabases of sequencing data and around 85 million unique TCR sequences made up an early release that covered about 640 HLA-typed donors. Of the 300 to 450 genotyped donors, 65% to 90% were placed in the genetic ancestry cluster associated with self-reported Caucasian donors. The aim of the study was to test whether cataloging public T cell receptors could identify signatures of past pathogen exposure. Using immunosequencing, the study profiled T cell repertoires from 500 to 800 subjects and related those repertoires to cytomegalovirus serostatus. Along with the approximately 700-subject first cohort, a separate validation cohort of 120 different subjects was used. To predict cytomegalovirus infection status, the study brought together high-throughput TCR immunosequencing, statistical association of individual TCRs with disease status, and machine learning. In a later analysis, previously published TCR beta repertoires from 670 or so donors were re-analyzed and high-resolution HLA genotyping was added so that TCR occurrence patterns could be studied. Rather than drawing on any new phenotypic data, the later analysis identified candidate immune exposures from TCR beta sequences and the way those sequences occurred across donors. In an earlier analysis of around 540 of the donors, high-throughput TCR beta sequencing was used to judge whether each TCR beta V gene segment behaved as functional or pseudogenic. Donor age, sex, ethnicity and CMV serostatus were compiled together with the repertoire data. In a later genetic analysis, genome-wide SNP genotypes for about 55% of the roughly 700 donors were used, and that subset was treated as a discovery cohort. All discovery cohort repertoires had been generated on a single sequencing platform. Class I and class II HLA loci were covered by the typing at four-digit resolution. Typing coverage differed by locus: A, B, C, DRB1 and DQB1 were typed in about 620-630 donors, DQA1 in 500 to 550, DPA1 in around 600, and DPB1 in roughly 450. Four to six DR-DQ haplotypes were handled as single units for association and clustering, since linkage in the cohort was strong. Among a few hundred genotyped donors of the cohort, an average of approximately 230,000 unique TCR beta nucleotide sequences were sequenced per donor, around 20% of them non-productive.

The cohort was made up of 500 to 800 healthy bone marrow donors. All cohort members were sampled while nominally healthy, although unrecorded immune exposures were likely present. The donor tested CMV seropositive and was one of the 289 seropositive cohort members. A peripheral blood sample was provided by each donor, and peripheral blood mononuclear cells were used for TCR beta sequencing. Genomic DNA extraction from the blood cell samples was performed with the Qiagen DNeasy Blood Extraction Kit. The investigation overall reported the following: Linkage disequilibrium might explain the correlated functional status among segregating V segments, but an unknown experimental factor could not be ruled out. The sequencing pipeline was judged likely to have produced a cluster of highly shared sequence variants as a technical artifact. In an earlier analysis of fewer than 700 of the donors, most TCR beta V segments appeared in productive rearrangements about 87% or about 30% of the time, broadly matching IMGT annotations. In a later analysis, HLA-associated TCR beta chains were found to be more clonally expanded and to have lower generation probabilities than equally common non-associated chains. In a later analysis, several top co-occurrence clusters were reported to appear linked to parvovirus B19, influenza, CMV and Epstein-Barr virus. According to the authors, the approach could potentially be generalized to other disease states and immunological phenotypes. In a later analysis, most CMV-associated TCR beta chains were found to appear HLA-restricted, with HLA associations seemingly driven largely by CMV exposure. Only TCR beta chains were sequenced in this cohort, and the absence of alpha or paired-chain data limited detectable features. A total of roughly 160 TCR beta chains were listed by the study as associated with cytomegalovirus. Cytomegalovirus status was reported to be diagnosed by the classifier with high specificity and sensitivity in both the original and validation cohorts. Because HLA typing was unavailable for some donors at each locus, only the typed subset was used in association tests. Most TCR sequences were observed very rarely across donors, whereas some public TCRs were present in many individuals. Because counts were too low, roughly 18 rarely observed V segments, including chromosome 9 orphons, were left out of the earlier analysis of about 500 of the donors. Compared with the roughly 720-donor mean, donors in an Asian-associated ancestry cluster had fewer N-insertions in productive TCRs, according to a later genetic analysis. A further reported finding was that TCR beta sequences accurately predicted the HLA-A and HLA-B alleles for most subjects in the first cohort. At a false discovery rate of 0.05, a later analysis linked about 16,000 TCR beta sequences to specific HLA alleles. Presence/absence analyses assumed roughly uniform sequencing depth across donors, an assumption that may not hold. In vitro tests confirmed that three of the cytomegalovirus-associated TCR beta chains recognize cytomegalovirus antigens. A later genetic analysis associated a missense DCLRE1C variant with V-gene and J-gene trimming of TCR beta chains, and an independent cohort replicated the association. According to a later analysis, TCR association rates differed among HLA loci, with DRB1 alleles showing the most associated TCRs and HLA-C alleles showing the fewest. The only immune exposure information available for the cohort was CMV serostatus. Because the 87-base-pair reads could not distinguish some IMGT-functional V segments, including TRBV6-2 and TRBV6-3, those segments were excluded. When HLA alleles, especially DR and DQ, strongly co-occurred, TCR associations were difficult to assign to individual alleles.

About this clone: The clone's antigen remains unknown. The input lacks base qualities; no much larger clone sits a single base away.

The library was prepared using the immunoSEQ multiplex PCR assay. For the multiplex PCR, a mixture combining 60 forward primers for TCR Vbeta segments and 13 reverse primers for TCR Jbeta segments was used. Amplification of the CDR3 region of rearranged TCR beta genes was performed with a multiplex PCR assay on genomic DNA. The amplified TCR beta libraries were sequenced on the Illumina HiSeq System as 87-base-pair reads. The paper's processing steps were these. A later analysis counted about 80 million unique TCR beta chains across the 700 or so repertoires, and some 11 million of these chains were shared by at least two donors. To remove PCR and sequencing errors, raw reads were error-corrected and collapsed into unique sequences using a nearest-neighbor algorithm that merged closely related sequences. V, D and J gene segments were assigned by aligning CDR3 sequences to IMGT reference sequences. Each retained sequence needed at least a six-nucleotide match to both a V gene segment and a J gene segment. Rearrangements were called productive when the CDR3 lacked stop codons and stayed in frame with V and J; all others were non-productive. Following IMGT convention, CDR3 was defined as the stretch from the second conserved V-encoded cysteine up to the conserved J-encoded phenylalanine. Sequences without an unambiguous match to a single V gene segment were excluded from the earlier analysis of several hundred of the donors. In an earlier analysis of some 590 of the donors, a V segment was called functional when productive rearrangements were above 56.7%, and segregating when the standard deviation between donors exceeded 5%. A statistical classification framework was built to diagnose cytomegalovirus status from the catalog of TCR beta chain sequences. A later analysis assigned V and J genes by comparing TCR nucleotide sequences with IMGT/GENE-DB human TR gene sequences. The TCRdist pipeline was used in a later analysis to assign CDR3 sequences and most-parsimonious VDJ recombination scenarios. A later analysis defined each TCR beta chain by its CDR3 amino acid sequence plus V-gene family, and excluded reads lacking a unique V-gene family. A later analysis removed nearly 600 highly shared, low-generation-probability nucleotide sequences to deal with suspected cross-contamination and a sequencing artifact. In a later analysis, a clonal expansion index for each public chain was calculated from normalized within-repertoire ranks of inferred template counts. In a later analysis, generation probabilities were computed with a VDJ recombination model fitted to out-of-frame rearrangements, and the resulting probabilities were checked against IGoR. In a later analysis, hypergeometric tests were used to score TCR-TCR, TCR-HLA and TCR-CMV co-occurrence, with a repertoire-size bias correction applied to TCR pairs. In a later analysis, false discovery rates were estimated by permuting HLA or CMV assignments 20 times. In a later analysis, co-occurring TCRs were grouped with DBSCAN, and TCRdist sequence similarity was added when clustering was performed within HLA-allele-positive subsets. Repertoires with fewer than 30,000 or more than 120,000 public chains were left out of co-occurrence clustering, as were five repertoires with anomalous nucleotide sharing. Sourced from immuneACCESS, this table was stored by TCRdb with only in-frame sequences that have V and J called. A share of the clones is absent; for the studies checked, an unresolved V gene accounts for under half, and the remainder has no known explanation. That table gives V, J and clone size, and the DNA gave D and trimming. Across this sample there are approximately 190,000 clones, with around 75% seen only once. In total, the top ten clones hold approximately 6% of the sample.

Looking up the germline V gene (reference sequence) yields CDR1 SGHNT and CDR2 YYREEE. Compared with germline, V lacks 0 bases and J lacks 6 bases; bases without a gene match: 6. The CDR3, from cysteine to phenylalanine, totals 16 residues. This entry keeps only the CDR3 DNA: 48 bases, framed from base 1. The chain couples TRBV5-4 to TRBJ2-5, and 12 junctional nucleotides match TRBD2. This TCR was sampled from a man aged 40-49 years in good health and CMV-seropositive. The sequencing sample was made of PBMCs. The CDR3 amino acid sequence is: CASSLGLAGGQKTQYF. The nucleotide sequence reads as follows: TGTGCCAGCAGCTTGGGTCTAGCGGGGGGGCAAAAGACCCAGTACTTC.